The next 4 T cell receptor beta chains were all read from a single sample in a study of cytomegalovirus exposure and HLA in healthy donors. Sequencing was performed with immunoSEQ multiplex PCR; in TCRdb, only in-frame clones are kept and a portion is missing. Of around 300,000 clones in the sample, about 86% were seen once. The sequencing input was PBMCs. The receptor source for this set is a woman aged 18-30 years in good health and CMV-seronegative.

The J gene is TRBJ1-1, the V gene TRBV9; 9 positions agree with TRBD1. The CDR3 is 16 amino acids. Germline V CDR1 and CDR2: SGDLS, YYNGEE. J was trimmed by 5 bases and V by 4 bases; bases with no gene match: 12. CDR3 coding DNA: TGTGCCAGCAGCTCGGGACAGGGAGGGGTGTGGACTGAAGCTTTCTTT. Encoded protein: CASSSGQGGVWTEAFF. The entire variable domain, with the rest obtained from reference TRBV9 and TRBJ1-1, is as follows: DSGVTQTPKHLITATGQRVTLRCSPRSGDLSVYWYQQSLDQGLQFLIQYYNGEERAKGNILERFSAQQFPDLHSELNLSSLELGDSALYFCASSSGQGGVWTEAFFGQGTRLTVV.

The gene calls are TRBV15 and TRBJ1-5; 7 bases match TRBD1. Germline V gene data show CDR1 as LNHNV and CDR2 as YYDKDF (reference sequence). This CDR3 has 17 residues. Germline trimming cut 1 base from V and 2 bases from J; bases unmatched to any gene: 8. CDR3 loop: CATSRALGTGGNQPQHF. CDR3 bases: TGTGCCACCAGCAGAGCCCTAGGTACAGGGGGCAATCAGCCCCAGCATTTT.

Here the CDR3 reads CAISRDPTGDYGYTF. The CDR3 nucleotides read TGTGCCATCAGTCGAGACCCTACAGGCGATTATGGCTACACCTTC. This chain links TRBV10-3 with TRBJ1-2; D possibly corresponds to TRBD1 (5 bases). Deletions cut 5 bases from V and 5 bases from J, with 18 bases between. The germline CDR1 and CDR2 sequences are ENHRY and SYGVKD. This CDR3 region has 15 residues.

This clone occurred once. The gene calls are TRBV5-1 and TRBJ1-2, with TRBD1 matching over 7 bases. The CDR3 consists of 14 residues. Germline V gene sequence: CDR1 SGHRS, CDR2 YFSETQ. Losses at the gene ends were 4 bases for V and 8 bases for J; bases not matched to a gene: 11. CDR3 protein: CASSRDGQVNGYTF. CDR3 nucleotides: TGCGCCAGCAGCCGAGATGGACAGGTAAACGGCTACACCTTC.